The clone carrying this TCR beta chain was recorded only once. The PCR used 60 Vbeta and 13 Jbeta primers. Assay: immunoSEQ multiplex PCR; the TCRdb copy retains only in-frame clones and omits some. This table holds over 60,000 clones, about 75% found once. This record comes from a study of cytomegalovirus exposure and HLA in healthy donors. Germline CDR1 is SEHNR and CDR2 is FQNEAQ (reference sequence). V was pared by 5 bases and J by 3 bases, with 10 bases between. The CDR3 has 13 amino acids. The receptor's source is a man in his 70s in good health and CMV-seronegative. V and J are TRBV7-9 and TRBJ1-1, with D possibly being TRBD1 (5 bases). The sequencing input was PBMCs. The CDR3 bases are TGTGCCAGCAGCGTGGGGCCGGACACTGAAGCTTTCTTT. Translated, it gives CASSVGPDTEAFF.